This TCR beta chain was captured by sequencing in a study of siplizumab effects on memory and regulatory T cells. The CDR3 length is 17 residues. After removal of 0 bases from V and 5 bases from J, the junction contained 10 bases not matched to a gene. Per germline, CDR1 SGHRS and CDR2 YFSETQ. Study-level findings and limits: Proliferating Tregs in siplizumab cultures were never verified as suppressive. Mappable alloreactive CD4+ clones were on average around 69% Treg-derived with siplizumab, roughly 28% in controls. Major contributors to the alloresponse seemed to be naive T cells, which also appeared more diverse than memory cells. Neither a naive nor a memory phenotype was assignable to roughly 80-95% of proliferating CD4+ or CD8+ clones.

About this clone: Its antigen is unknown.

Sequencing used immunoSEQ multiplex PCR; TCRdb keeps in-frame clones, though not all of them. The data contain fewer than 120,000 clones, more than 90% of them seen just once; the ten biggest clones take up 1% to 1.5%. The sample comprised CD4+ T cells sorted from blood. The chain links TRBV5-1 to TRBJ2-5; TRBD2 agrees at 10 bases. This clonotype was sampled from a human donor in good health. CDR3 protein: CASSLDITSGVRETQYF. The CDR3 bases are TGCGCCAGCAGCTTGGACATCACTAGCGGGGTTCGGGAGACCCAGTACTTC.